A selection of T cell receptor beta chains follows, all from one sample in a study of type 1 and type 2 diabetes patients. One entry per CDR3 protein, called by TCRdb with MiXCR from the multiplex PCR reads. The sample consists of fewer than 300,000 distinct CDR3 sequences, roughly 48% of them appearing once. The sample consisted of peripheral blood mononuclear cells (PBMCs). These TCRs come from a man aged 18-30 years with type 2 diabetes. Each CDR3 is given with its conserved first and last residue. Fields, in order: V gene, J gene, clone size, D gene, CDR3 DNA, CDR3 protein. D genes are given only for firm matches. Only part of the rows carry a size: once, few, many, or a class if the clone is expanded.

V gene: TRBV10-3
J gene: TRBJ1-2
clone size: many
D gene: -
CDR3 DNA: TGTGCCATCACCCAGGACAGAAATGGCTACACCTTC
CDR3 protein: CAITQDRNGYTF

V gene: TRBV7-3
J gene: TRBJ2-1
clone size: -
D gene: TRBD2
CDR3 DNA: TGTGCCAGCAGCTTAACGGGGAGGGTAGTGTACAATGAGCAGTTCTTC
CDR3 protein: CASSLTGRVVYNEQFF

V gene: TRBV19
J gene: TRBJ1-2
clone size: few
D gene: -
CDR3 DNA: TGTGCCAGTAGAGGGCGGGGCGCTAACTATGGCTACACCTTC
CDR3 protein: CASRGRGANYGYTF

V gene: TRBV10-3
J gene: TRBJ1-1
clone size: -
D gene: -
CDR3 DNA: TGTGCCATCAGTGCGTCCCCTGGGGGTTTCGGGGGGCACATTGAAGCTTTCTTT
CDR3 protein: CAISASPGGFGGHIEAFF

V gene: TRBV30
J gene: TRBJ1-2
clone size: few
D gene: -
CDR3 DNA: TGTGCCCGGAGTGCCCCCCGGGCGAGGTATGGCTACACCTTC
CDR3 protein: CARSAPRARYGYTF

V gene: TRBV5-1
J gene: TRBJ2-5
clone size: few
D gene: TRBD2
CDR3 DNA: TGCGCCAGCAGCTTGGAGAGCGGGGGGGAGACCCAGTACTTC
CDR3 protein: CASSLESGGETQYF

V gene: TRBV2
J gene: TRBJ2-5
clone size: -
D gene: -
CDR3 DNA: TGTGCCAGCGGGGAACAGGTGGCCCAAGAGACCCAGTACTTC
CDR3 protein: CASGEQVAQETQYF

V gene: TRBV4-1
J gene: TRBJ1-1
clone size: once
D gene: TRBD1
CDR3 DNA: TGCGCCAGCAGAAAGAATGGGCCCGGACAGGGGGCGATTCGGACTGAAGCTTTCTTT
CDR3 protein: CASRKNGPGQGAIRTEAFF

V gene: TRBV7-8
J gene: TRBJ2-7
clone size: few
D gene: -
CDR3 DNA: TGTGCCAGCAGCTTAGTTTCGGAACTCTACGGGCAGTACTTC
CDR3 protein: CASSLVSELYGQYF

V gene: TRBV10-3
J gene: TRBJ1-2
clone size: -
D gene: -
CDR3 DNA: TGTGCCATCACCCTGGGACTGAACTATGGCTACACCTTC
CDR3 protein: CAITLGLNYGYTF

V gene: TRBV7-6
J gene: TRBJ1-2
clone size: -
D gene: TRBD1
CDR3 DNA: TGTGCCAGCAGCCCGGGACAGAATAATGGCTACACCTTC
CDR3 protein: CASSPGQNNGYTF

V gene: TRBV6-6
J gene: TRBJ2-1
clone size: -
D gene: -
CDR3 DNA: TGTGCCAGCAGCTGGGGGGACGAATACAATGAGCAGTTCTTC
CDR3 protein: CASSWGDEYNEQFF

V gene: TRBV6-6
J gene: TRBJ1-1
clone size: -
D gene: -
CDR3 DNA: TGTGCCAGCAGTGAAGTCATGCTGAACACTGAAGCTTTCTTT
CDR3 protein: CASSEVMLNTEAFF

V gene: TRBV29-1
J gene: TRBJ2-5
clone size: few
D gene: -
CDR3 DNA: TGCAGCGTATCAAACTCGGCGGTCCGCCAAGAGACCCAGTACTTC
CDR3 protein: CSVSNSAVRQETQYF

V gene: TRBV5-5
J gene: TRBJ1-1
clone size: -
D gene: TRBD1
CDR3 DNA: TGTGCCAGCAGCGCCGACAGGGCGAACACTGAAGCTTTCTTT
CDR3 protein: CASSADRANTEAFF

V gene: TRBV2
J gene: TRBJ1-5
clone size: few
D gene: -
CDR3 DNA: TGTGCCAGCAGTGATCCTGGAGGACAATATAGCAATCAGCCCCAGCATTTT
CDR3 protein: CASSDPGGQYSNQPQHF

V gene: TRBV6-6
J gene: TRBJ1-4
clone size: -
D gene: -
CDR3 DNA: TGTGCCAGCAGTCGGACCTTGGATGAAAAACTGTTTTTT
CDR3 protein: CASSRTLDEKLFF

V gene: TRBV20-1
J gene: TRBJ2-7
clone size: -
D gene: TRBD2
CDR3 DNA: TGCAGTGCTAGACTAGCGGGAGGGATCGAGTTCTCCTACGAGCAGTACTTC
CDR3 protein: CSARLAGGIEFSYEQYF

V gene: TRBV19
J gene: TRBJ1-2
clone size: -
D gene: -
CDR3 DNA: TGTGCCAGTAGCCTTTTTGACGGGGACTATGGCTACACCTTC
CDR3 protein: CASSLFDGDYGYTF

V gene: TRBV12-3/TRBV12-4
J gene: TRBJ1-6
clone size: -
D gene: TRBD1
CDR3 DNA: TGTGCCAGCAGGGGGGACAGCTATAATTCACCCCTCCACTTT
CDR3 protein: CASRGDSYNSPLHF

V gene: TRBV19
J gene: TRBJ2-7
clone size: -
D gene: -
CDR3 DNA: TGTGCCAGCTGGGGGGGGGCCTCCTACGAGCAGTACTTC
CDR3 protein: CASWGGASYEQYF

V gene: TRBV20-1
J gene: TRBJ2-7
clone size: -
D gene: TRBD2
CDR3 DNA: TGCAGTGGGAGGCCGACTAGCGGGGGGGCCTTGAGCTCCTACGAGCAGTACTTC
CDR3 protein: CSGRPTSGGALSSYEQYF

V gene: TRBV4-2
J gene: TRBJ1-4
clone size: -
D gene: -
CDR3 DNA: TGTGCCAGCAGCCAAGAGGGCGTGAGGGGTGAAAAACTGTTTTTT
CDR3 protein: CASSQEGVRGEKLFF

V gene: TRBV10-2
J gene: TRBJ2-7
clone size: few
D gene: TRBD2
CDR3 DNA: TGCGCCAGCAGTGGGGAGGGAGGAGGCTACGAGCAGTACTTC
CDR3 protein: CASSGEGGGYEQYF

V gene: TRBV27
J gene: TRBJ2-7
clone size: many
D gene: -
CDR3 DNA: TGTGCCAGCAGTTTGGGGGGAGGTTACGAGCAGTACTTC
CDR3 protein: CASSLGGGYEQYF

V gene: TRBV2
J gene: TRBJ2-7
clone size: -
D gene: -
CDR3 DNA: TGTGCCAGCAAAGGGGCGTACACCTACGAGCAGTACTTC
CDR3 protein: CASKGAYTYEQYF

V gene: TRBV2
J gene: TRBJ2-2
clone size: -
D gene: TRBD2
CDR3 DNA: TGTGCCAGCAGTCGAGAATCGAGACTAGCGGGAGGGACCGGGGAGCTGTTTTTT
CDR3 protein: CASSRESRLAGGTGELFF

V gene: TRBV5-1
J gene: TRBJ2-1
clone size: -
D gene: -
CDR3 DNA: TGCGCCAGCAGCTTGTTAGTTTGGAGGAGCTCCTACAATGAGCAGTTCTTC
CDR3 protein: CASSLLVWRSSYNEQFF